The clone carrying this T cell receptor beta chain was observed a handful of times. One entry per CDR3 protein, called by TCRdb with MiXCR from the 5' RACE reads. The sample lists around 250,000 distinct CDR3 sequences, 5.5% to 8% occurring once. Per the germline V gene, CDR1 is MNHEY and CDR2 is SVGAGI. V was clipped by 2 bases and J by 1 base; unmatched bases: 3. The CDR3 runs 17 residues. These data belong to a study of identical twins. Among all donors, each was a healthy Caucasian. The same sample was also studied in work on yellow fever vaccine responses in identical twins.

The sequence came from a woman younger than 30 in good health. Sequencing was done on a sample of memory (CD45RO+) T cells sorted from blood. V usage is TRBV6-5 and J usage is TRBJ2-3, with TRBD2 matching 13 bases. The CDR3 spells CASSYTGLAGGTDTQYF. In nucleotides, the CDR3 is TGTGCCAGCAGTTACACCGGACTAGCGGGGGGCACAGATACGCAGTATTTT.